The clone carrying this T cell receptor (beta chain) occurred a few times. The antigen remains undetermined. The CDR3 runs 12 residues. CDR1 and CDR2 from the germline V gene are SNHLY and FYNNEI. With 6 bases clipped from V and 3 bases from J, the junction kept 2 bases outside the gene matches. The entry originates in a study of T cell responses to AZD1222 COVID-19 vaccine. The study's findings and limits: It was only 6 or 7 AZD1222 recipients who were seropositive at baseline.

TCRdb's table, derived via immunoSEQ multiplex PCR, lists solely in-frame clones and lacks some. The data show about 110,000 clones, 70% to 90% seen once. The receptor was derived from an adult in good health. The chain carries TRBV2 and TRBJ2-7, with TRBD2 matching over 7 bases. The source material was peripheral blood, sampled on day 0 of AZD1222 vaccination. The CDR3 sequence is CASRPGGYEQYF. The DNA for the CDR3 is TGTGCCAGCAGACCGGGGGGCTACGAGCAGTACTTC.